Presented here are 29 T cell receptor beta chains from one specimen sequenced in a study of graft-versus-host responses after intestinal transplantation. Libraries were prepared by immunoSEQ multiplex PCR; TCRdb keeps only in-frame clonotypes and omits some of them. The sample holds about 86,000 clones, about 87% seen once. No antigen is known for these receptors. Sequences were derived from unstimulated CD4+ T cells sorted from spleen or lymph node cells, sampled before transplant. The receptors were gathered from a human donor who was the organ donor for an intestinal transplant.

This chain uses TRBV4-3 with TRBJ2-3, with D maybe TRBD2 (6 bases). V lost 1 base and J lost 5, with 19 bases in between. Germline CDR1 reads LGHNA; CDR2 reads YSLEER. The CDR3 length is 17 residues. For the CDR3, the DNA is TGCGCCAGCAGCCAAGCCTCCCCAGCGGGCGCCGGAGATACGCAGTATTTT. Its translation is CASSQASPAGAGDTQYF.

This chain uses TRBV27 with TRBJ2-4; TRBD2 matches at 7 bases. The V gene's germline CDR1 is MNHEY and CDR2 SMNVEV (reference sequence). CDR3 length: 17 residues. The junction had 11 bases not matched to a gene; V was cut back by 6 bases and J by 0 bases. The CDR3 region is CASRDSSGSLAKNIQYF. The CDR3 DNA follows: TGTGCCAGCAGGGATTCTAGCGGCTCCCTAGCCAAAAACATTCAGTACTTC.

With respect to this clone: This specimen includes other DNA sequences encoding the same CDR3. The V gene is TRBV4-3, the J gene TRBJ2-3; TRBD2 agrees at 9 bases. The germline V gene encodes CDR1 LGHNA and CDR2 YSLEER. Unmatched junction bases numbered 2, after V lost 1 base and J lost 0 bases. CDR3 size: 16 residues. This CDR3 is CASSQGLAASTDTQYF. The CDR3 region has the DNA TGCGCCAGCAGCCAAGGACTAGCGGCGAGCACAGATACGCAGTATTTT.

The genes are TRBV5-6 and TRBJ2-4; TRBD2 matches 8 bases. Germline loops: CDR1 SGHDT, CDR2 YYEEEE. The CDR3 sequence is 17 residues long. The junction had 15 bases not matched to a gene; V was cut back by 2 bases and J by 8 bases. The CDR3 bases are TGTGCCAGCAGCTTTTCGGTAGCGGGGCAAGGCGGGGACATTCAGTACTTC. As protein: CASSFSVAGQGGDIQYF.

The rearrangement links TRBV11-1 to TRBJ2-2; D call uncertain. Germline-derived CDR1 and CDR2 are SGHAT and FQDESV (reference sequence). V shed 6 bases and J shed 1 base, with 9 bases lying between them. The CDR3 sequence is 14 residues long. CDR3 coding DNA: TGTGCCAGCAGTTTCGGGTGGAACACCGGGGAGCTGTTTTTT. It encodes CASSFGWNTGELFF.

In DNA form, the CDR3 reads TGCGCCAGCAGCTTGGAAGCCCTCACAGATACGCAGTATTTT. Protein: CASSLEALTDTQYF. The rearrangement joins TRBV5-1 to TRBJ2-3; D ambiguous. The CDR3 contains 14 residues. The V end lost 0 bases, the J end lost 2 bases, and 7 bases lay between the germline ends. Germline V lookup: CDR1 SGHRS, CDR2 YFSETQ. The complete variable domain, with remaining parts taken from reference TRBV5-1 and TRBJ2-3, reads KAGVTQTPRYLIKTRGQQVTLSCSPISGHRSVSWYQQTPGQGLQFLFEYFSETQRNKGNFPGRFSGRQFSNSRSEMNVSTLELGDSALYLCASSLEALTDTQYFGPGTRLTVL.

V gene TRBV19 combines with J gene TRBJ2-7; D gene ambiguous. The germline V gene has CDR1 LNHDA and CDR2 SQIVND (reference sequence). Trimming took 3 bases from V and 2 from J, leaving 8 bases between them. The CDR3 runs to 13 residues. This CDR3 is CASSIGGTYEQYF. The CDR3 coding sequence is TGTGCCAGTAGTATTGGCGGTACCTACGAGCAGTACTTC.

The chain employs TRBV7-2 and TRBJ2-7; 7 bases fit TRBD1. Germline values: CDR1 SGHTA, CDR2 FQGNSA. The ends lost 5 bases at V and 2 bases at J; junction bases unmatched: 6. This CDR3 is 14 amino acids long. CDR3 protein: CASSPSRGPYEQYF. The CDR3 region has the DNA TGTGCCAGCAGCCCCTCTAGGGGGCCCTACGAGCAGTACTTC.

This clone showed up just once. The chain recombines TRBV10-3 with TRBJ2-5; no reliable D call. The CDR3 extends over 15 amino acids. V lost 3 bases and J 0 bases, leaving 11 bases between the germline ends. Looked up from germline, CDR1 is ENHRY and CDR2 is SYGVKD. The CDR3 spells CAISDRTIYQETQYF. CDR3 DNA sequence: TGTGCCATCAGTGACCGCACTATTTACCAAGAGACCCAGTACTTC.

This chain connects TRBV4-2 to TRBJ2-3, with TRBD1 as a possible D gene (5 bases). V lost 0 bases to trimming and J lost 4 bases, with 11 bases between them. The CDR3 has 15 amino acids. Germline loops: CDR1 LGHNA, CDR2 YNFKEQ. CDR3 amino acids: CASSQETRVSDTQYF. As DNA, the CDR3 is TGTGCCAGCAGCCAAGAGACCAGGGTGTCAGATACGCAGTATTTT.

The V gene is TRBV11-3, the J gene TRBJ2-5, with D possibly TRBD2 on 6 matching bases. Trimming shortened V by 1 base and J by 5 bases, and 11 bases separated the two germline ends. CDR1 and CDR2 from the germline V gene are SGHNT and YENEEA. The CDR3 loop spans 14 amino acids. The CDR3 region is CASSLVGGDETQYF. Written as DNA, the CDR3 is TGTGCCAGCAGCTTAGTCGGGGGTGACGAGACCCAGTACTTC.

The chain has TRBV18 and TRBJ2-1, with 14 nucleotides matching TRBD2. Germline values: CDR1 KGHSH, CDR2 LQKENI. V lost 6 bases and J lost 9; bases outside the gene matches: 10. The CDR3 is made up of 16 amino acids. The CDR3 DNA sequence: TGTGCCAGCTCCTCGTCGACTAGCGGGGGGGGGAGTGAGCAGTTCTTC. Translated, it gives CASSSSTSGGGSEQFF.

This clone was recorded once. This rearrangement joins TRBV4-3 to TRBJ1-5; TRBD1 might be the D (6 bases). V was cut by 0 bases and J by 5 bases, with 17 bases left in between. Germline V gene sequence: CDR1 LGHNA, CDR2 YSLEER. The CDR3 length is 17 residues. DNA of the CDR3: TGCGCCAGCAGCCAAGATTGGGTGAGGGGGGGGTATCAGCCCCAGCATTTT. It specifies CASSQDWVRGGYQPQHF.

The genes are TRBV7-2 and TRBJ1-3; D ambiguous. Trimming removed 0 bases at V and 10 bases at J, with 10 bases between. Germline values: CDR1 SGHTA, CDR2 FQGNSA. This CDR3 region has 13 residues. The CDR3 sequence: CASSLAARSTIYF. The CDR3 nucleotides read TGTGCCAGCAGCTTAGCAGCGCGAAGTACCATATATTTT.

V usage is TRBV9 and J usage is TRBJ2-1; 9 nucleotides line up with TRBD1. The V gene's germline CDR1 is SGDLS and CDR2 YYNGEE. V gave up 3 bases and J gave up 0 bases; unmatched junction bases: 7. CDR3 length: 17 amino acids. CDR3 DNA: TGTGCCAGCAGCGAGGGGACAGGGCTAAGCTCCTACAATGAGCAGTTCTTC. It specifies CASSEGTGLSSYNEQFF.

The chain combines TRBV7-8 with TRBJ2-7; D is undetermined. This CDR3 has 16 amino acids. The germline V and J ends were trimmed by 5 bases and 5 bases, with 22 bases remaining between them. Germline values: CDR1 SGHVS, CDR2 FQNEAQ. The CDR3 DNA is TGTGCCAGCAGCCCCGGCAGAATCGTCCTTCAGGACGAGCAGTACTTC. Translating gives CASSPGRIVLQDEQYF.

The chain links TRBV18 to TRBJ2-2, with a possible D match to TRBD2 (5 bases). The V end was cut by 3 bases, the J end by 2 bases, with 10 bases between. Germline V CDR1 and CDR2: KGHSH, LQKENI. The CDR3 spans 15 residues. The DNA of the CDR3 is TGTGCCAGCTCACCCAGGACTGCTAACACCGGGGAGCTGTTTTTT. This gives the protein CASSPRTANTGELFF.

This chain links TRBV7-8 with TRBJ2-1; D unclear. V lost 3 bases, J lost 0 bases, and 12 bases lay in between. The germline V gene encodes CDR1 SGHVS and CDR2 FQNEAQ. There are 16 residues in the CDR3. The CDR3 reads CASSLTQLTSYNEQFF. The CDR3 DNA reads as TGTGCCAGCAGCTTGACTCAACTAACCTCCTACAATGAGCAGTTCTTC.

Note on this clone: Other DNA sequences in the same sample also yield this CDR3. The gene calls are TRBV7-8 and TRBJ2-7, with D possibly TRBD1 on 6 matching bases. The CDR3 is 13 residues long. The germline CDR1 and CDR2 sequences are SGHVS and FQNEAQ. Trimming stripped 1 base from V and 2 bases from J, with 6 bases between. Here the CDR3 DNA reads TGTGCCAGCAGCTTAGACAGGGCCTACGAGCAGTACTTC. This gives the protein CASSLDRAYEQYF.

The rearrangement uses TRBV6-1 and TRBJ2-1, with 9 bases identical to TRBD2. CDR3 length equals 14 residues. Unmatched junction bases numbered 2, after V lost 8 bases and J lost 0 bases. The germline gives CDR1 MNHNS, CDR2 SASEGT. The CDR3 is CASLLAGSYNEQFF. Here the CDR3 DNA reads TGTGCCAGCTTACTAGCGGGCTCCTACAATGAGCAGTTCTTC.

The chain employs TRBV11-3 and TRBJ2-4, with 7 bases matching TRBD2. J gave up 0 bases and V 3 bases, and 8 bases lay outside the gene matches. Germline CDR1 is SGHNT and CDR2 is YENEEA. The CDR3 consists of 17 residues. The DNA of the CDR3 is TGTGCCAGCAGCTTCACGGGGAGGGGAGAAGCCAAAAACATTCAGTACTTC. Residues: CASSFTGRGEAKNIQYF.

The rearrangement joins TRBV20-1 to TRBJ1-4; D remains ambiguous. V lost 6 bases and J 8 bases, leaving 7 bases between the germline ends. Germline CDR1 and CDR2: DFQATT and SNEGSKA (reference sequence). This CDR3 has 10 residues. The CDR3 coding sequence is TGCAGTGCAAAACGGGAAAAACTGTTTTTT. Its translation: CSAKREKLFF.

The genes are TRBV18 and TRBJ1-1; the match to TRBD1 covers 7 bases. Trimming took 5 bases from V and 1 from J; bases not matched to a gene: 7. CDR3 length equals 15 residues. Germline V lookup: CDR1 KGHSH, CDR2 LQKENI. For the CDR3, the DNA is TGTGCCAGCTCATGGGACAGACGGGGGAACACTGAAGCTTTCTTT. This codes for CASSWDRRGNTEAFF. Based on the CDR3 plus reference TRBV18 and TRBJ1-1, the full variable domain is NAGVMQNPRHLVRRRGQEARLRCSPMKGHSHVYWYRQLPEEGLKFMVYLQKENIIDESGMPKERFSAEFPKEGPSILRIQQVVRGDSAAYFCASSWDRRGNTEAFFGQGTRLTVV.

The rearrangement uses TRBV5-1 and TRBJ2-1; TRBD2 is a possible D gene (5 bases). The CDR3 runs to 14 residues. Trimming left V 1 base short and J 5 bases short, with 10 bases between. The V gene's germline CDR1 is SGHRS and CDR2 YFSETQ. CDR3 nucleotides: TGCGCCAGCAGCTTGTTCGGGGAAAACAATGAGCAGTTCTTC. It encodes CASSLFGENNEQFF.

This clone was seen only a few times. The chain employs TRBV4-3 and TRBJ2-3, with a possible D match to TRBD1 (5 bases). This CDR3 has 15 residues. V was cut by 1 base and J by 1 base, with 9 bases left in between. CDR1 is LGHNA and CDR2 is YSLEER in the germline V gene. The CDR3 sequence: CASSQGTWGTDTQYF. In DNA, the CDR3 is TGCGCCAGCAGCCAAGGGACATGGGGCACAGATACGCAGTATTTT.

The chain carries TRBV18 and TRBJ2-7; the match to TRBD1 covers 9 bases. Germline lookup yields CDR1 KGHSH and CDR2 LQKENI. V gave up 6 bases and J gave up 6 bases; unmatched junction bases: 9. This CDR3 contains 14 residues. Written as DNA, the CDR3 is TGTGCCAGCTCGCTACAGGGGGCGTGGGCCGAGCAGTACTTC. Translated: CASSLQGAWAEQYF.

This rearrangement joins TRBV2 to TRBJ2-2, with TRBD2 matching 11 bases. V was pared by 2 bases and J by 2 bases, with 10 bases of the junction left unmatched. Per the germline V gene, CDR1 is SNHLY and CDR2 is FYNNEI. The CDR3 has 19 residues. The CDR3 nucleotides read TGTGCCAGCAGTGAAAGGCTAGCGGGGGGCCACGTAAACACCGGGGAGCTGTTTTTT. It codes for CASSERLAGGHVNTGELFF.

As concerns this clone: One end of the junction does not line up with germline, which may come from a read error. The chain has TRBV7-7 and TRBJ2-7, with 9 bases identical to TRBD2. This CDR3 contains 15 residues. Germline assignment: CDR1 SSHAT and CDR2 FNYEAQ (reference sequence). The CDR3 bases are TGTGCTAGCAGCTTAGGGGCGGGAGGGAATTACGAGCAGTACTTC. Residues: CASSLGAGGNYEQYF.

In this sample, this clone turned up once. J is TRBJ1-4 and V is TRBV4-3; 7 bases are shared with TRBD1. Germline-derived CDR1 and CDR2 are LGHNA and YSLEER. V was clipped by 2 bases and J by 13 bases; unmatched bases: 10. CDR3 length equals 14 residues. The CDR3 DNA follows: TGCGCCAGCAGCCAAATCCCGGACAGGTGGAGACTGTTTTTT. This sequence encodes CASSQIPDRWRLFF.